This TCR beta chain was sequenced in a study of a mutant IDH1 vaccine in newly diagnosed glioma. Whole-study context: Patients received eight vaccinations in weeks 1, 3, 5, 7, 11, 15, 19, 23. Either 4-6 weeks after radiotherapy alone or alongside temozolomide, vaccination was begun.

Comments on this clone: Its target is not known.

TCRdb's table, derived via immunoSEQ multiplex PCR, lists solely in-frame clones and lacks some. The data contain 60,000 to 85,000 clones, more than 70% of them seen just once; the ten biggest clones take up 0.7% to 0.95%. Germline CDR1 reads MGHRA; CDR2 reads YSYEKL. This CDR3 has 15 residues. V shed 4 bases and J 2 bases; nucleotides not matched to a gene: 4. Time point denoted: week 23, last vaccination. Alongside topical imiquimod, each dose of vaccine comprised 300 ug of mutant IDH1 20-mer peptide. The sample in question was PBMCs, obtained from a glioma patient whose treatment included an IDH1 peptide vaccine. The rearrangement links TRBV4-1 to TRBJ1-3, with 8 bases fitting TRBD1. The clonotype was recovered from a woman aged 45 to 65 with glioma. Here the CDR3 DNA reads TGCGCCAGCAGCCCCCTACAGGGGGCTGGAAACACCATATATTTT. It yields the protein CASSPLQGAGNTIYF.